This record looks at one TCR beta chain sequence and its context. Its antigen is still unknown. This CDR3 is 17 amino acids long. Germline V CDR1 and CDR2: LNHNV, YYDKDF (reference sequence). Trimming removed 4 bases from V and 4 bases from J, with 22 bases in between. This specimen belongs to a study of shared clonotypes between healthy human individuals. At the level of the study: Every donor yielded three CD4 naive, three CD4 memory, two CD8 naive and one CD8 memory plate.

Study-wide points: Rarefaction demonstrated incomplete sorted-subset sequencing despite large depth.

CD45RO-negative CD8 cells positively selected for CCR7 made up the naive population, which excluded terminally differentiated effector memory CD45RA+ cells. Deep-level running was used for the assay. Assay used: immunoSEQ multiplex PCR; TCRdb lists only in-frame clones, some missing. The sample lists approximately 600,000 clones; approximately 95% were seen once. The sequence came from a woman aged 30 to 39 in good health. The chain combines TRBV15 with TRBJ2-5; weak D call: TRBD2 (6 bases). The sequenced sample was naive CD8+ T cells sorted from blood. Written as DNA, the CDR3 is TGTGCCACCAGCAACCTAAGCAGGGAGGCTATCCGAGAGACCCAGTACTTC. Residues: CATSNLSREAIRETQYF. Complete variable domain (other parts from reference TRBV15 and TRBJ2-5): DAMVIQNPRYQVTQFGKPVTLSCSQTLNHNVMYWYQQKSSQAPKLLFHYYDKDFNNEADTPDNFQSRRPNTSFCFLDIRSPGLGDTAMYLCATSNLSREAIRETQYFGPGTRLLVL.